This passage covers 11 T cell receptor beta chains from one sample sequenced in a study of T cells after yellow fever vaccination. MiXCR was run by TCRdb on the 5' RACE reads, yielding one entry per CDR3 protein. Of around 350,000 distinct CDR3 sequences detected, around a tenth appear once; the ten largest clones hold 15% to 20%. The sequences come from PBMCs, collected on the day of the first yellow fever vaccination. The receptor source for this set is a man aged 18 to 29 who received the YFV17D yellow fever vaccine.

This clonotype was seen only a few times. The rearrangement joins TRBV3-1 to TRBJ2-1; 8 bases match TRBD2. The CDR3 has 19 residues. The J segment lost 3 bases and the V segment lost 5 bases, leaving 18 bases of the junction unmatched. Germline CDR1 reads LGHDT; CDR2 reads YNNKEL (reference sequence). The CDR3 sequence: CASSSRWTAVAGNYNEQFF. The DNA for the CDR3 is TGTGCCAGCAGCTCGAGATGGACCGCCGTAGCGGGGAACTACAATGAGCAGTTCTTC.

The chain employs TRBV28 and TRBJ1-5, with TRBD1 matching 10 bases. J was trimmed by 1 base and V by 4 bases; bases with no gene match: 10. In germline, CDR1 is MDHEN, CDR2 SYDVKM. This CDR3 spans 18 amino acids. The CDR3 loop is CASSSWTGGGTSNQPQHF. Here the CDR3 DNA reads TGTGCCAGCAGTTCGTGGACAGGGGGAGGGACGAGCAATCAGCCCCAGCATTTT.

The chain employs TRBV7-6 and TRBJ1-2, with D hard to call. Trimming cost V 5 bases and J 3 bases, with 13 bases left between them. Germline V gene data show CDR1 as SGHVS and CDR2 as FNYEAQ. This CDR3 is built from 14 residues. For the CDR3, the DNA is TGTGCCAGCAGCCTTAAAGCAAGCGACTATGGCTACACCTTC. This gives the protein CASSLKASDYGYTF.

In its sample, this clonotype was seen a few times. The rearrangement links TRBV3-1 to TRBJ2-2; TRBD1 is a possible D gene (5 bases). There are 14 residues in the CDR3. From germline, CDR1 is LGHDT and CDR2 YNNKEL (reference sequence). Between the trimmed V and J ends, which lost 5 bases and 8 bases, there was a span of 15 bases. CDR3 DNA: TGTGCCAGCAGCTACCAGGCAGGGTCTGGGGAGCTGTTTTTT. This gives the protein CASSYQAGSGELFF.

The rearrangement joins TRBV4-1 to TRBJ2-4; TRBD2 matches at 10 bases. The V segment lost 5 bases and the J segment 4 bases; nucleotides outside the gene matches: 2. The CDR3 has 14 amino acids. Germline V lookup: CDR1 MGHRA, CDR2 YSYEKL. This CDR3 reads CASSSAGGKNIQYF. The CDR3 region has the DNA TGCGCCAGCAGCTCAGCGGGGGGGAAAAACATTCAGTACTTC.

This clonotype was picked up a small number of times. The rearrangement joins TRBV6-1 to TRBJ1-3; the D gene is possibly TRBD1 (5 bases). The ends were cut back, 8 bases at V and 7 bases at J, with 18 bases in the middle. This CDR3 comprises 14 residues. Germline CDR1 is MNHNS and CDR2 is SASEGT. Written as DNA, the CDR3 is TGTGCCAGCGGGCCGACGGGGGACGGTAACACCATATATTTT. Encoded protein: CASGPTGDGNTIYF.

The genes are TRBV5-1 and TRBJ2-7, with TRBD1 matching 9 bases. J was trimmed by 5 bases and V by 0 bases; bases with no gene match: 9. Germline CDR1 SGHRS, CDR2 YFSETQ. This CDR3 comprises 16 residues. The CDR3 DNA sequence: TGCGCCAGCAGCTTGGAAGGCCGGACAGGGGTGGACGAGCAGTACGTC. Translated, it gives CASSLEGRTGVDEQYV.

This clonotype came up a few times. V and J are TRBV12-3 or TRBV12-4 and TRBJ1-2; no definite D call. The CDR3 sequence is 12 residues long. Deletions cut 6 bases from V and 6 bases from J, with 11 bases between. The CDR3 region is CASSPGGDGYTF. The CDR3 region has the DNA TGTGCCAGCAGCCCGGGCGGGGATGGCTACACCTTC.

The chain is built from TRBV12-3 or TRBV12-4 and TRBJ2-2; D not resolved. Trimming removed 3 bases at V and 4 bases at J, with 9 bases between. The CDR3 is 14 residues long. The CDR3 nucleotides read TGTGCCAGCAGTTTCTCGGTCTCCACCGGGGAGCTGTTTTTT. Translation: CASSFSVSTGELFF.

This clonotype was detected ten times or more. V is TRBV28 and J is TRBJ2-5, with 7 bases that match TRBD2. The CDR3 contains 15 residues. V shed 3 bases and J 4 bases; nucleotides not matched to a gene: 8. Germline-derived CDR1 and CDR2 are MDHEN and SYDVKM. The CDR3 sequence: CASSLWEGNRETQYF. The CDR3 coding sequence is TGTGCCAGCAGTTTGTGGGAGGGGAATCGAGAGACCCAGTACTTC.

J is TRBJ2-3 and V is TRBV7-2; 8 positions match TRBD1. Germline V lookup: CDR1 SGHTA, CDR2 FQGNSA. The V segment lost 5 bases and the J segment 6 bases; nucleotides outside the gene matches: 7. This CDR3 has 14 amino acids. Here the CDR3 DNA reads TGTGCCAGCAGCCTAGACAGGGGTCGGGATACGCAGTATTTT. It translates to CASSLDRGRDTQYF.